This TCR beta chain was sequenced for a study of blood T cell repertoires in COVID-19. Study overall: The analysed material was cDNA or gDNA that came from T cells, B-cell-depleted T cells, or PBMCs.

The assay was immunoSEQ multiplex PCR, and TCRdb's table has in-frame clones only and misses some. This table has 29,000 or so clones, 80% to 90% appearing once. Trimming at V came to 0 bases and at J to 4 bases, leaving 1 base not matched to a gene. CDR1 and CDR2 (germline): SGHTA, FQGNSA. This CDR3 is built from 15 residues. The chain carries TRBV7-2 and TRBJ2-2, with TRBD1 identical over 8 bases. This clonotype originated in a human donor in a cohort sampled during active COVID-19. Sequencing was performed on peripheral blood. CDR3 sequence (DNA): TGTGCCAGCAGCTTAGCTACAGGGGGCACCGGGGAGCTGTTTTTT. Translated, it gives CASSLATGGTGELFF.